The text below deals with one T cell receptor (beta chain). Its specificity is unknown. The data are from a study of T cell responses to AZD1222 COVID-19 vaccine. Overall study results and limits: Spike was spanned by vaccine-associated CD4 TCRs, which were dominant at 160-218 and 743-854. A mostly white British donor set with more females was recruited, and clonal diversity was possibly underestimated. Spike-specific TCR breadth and depth went up after people got two AZD1222 doses. Baseline serology detected seropositivity in only six AZD1222 recipients.

The repertoire was sequenced with immunoSEQ multiplex PCR; TCRdb's copy has only in-frame clones and lacks some. The data contain some 200,000 clones, approximately 91% of them seen just once; the ten biggest clones take up more than 0.75%. V was shortened by 5 bases and J by 2 bases, with 16 bases between the two germline ends. This CDR3 contains 16 residues. Per the germline V gene, CDR1 is KGHDR and CDR2 is SFDVKD. The specimen was peripheral blood, collected on day 0 of AZD1222 vaccination. This TCR was recovered from an adult in good health. The chain joins TRBV24-1 to TRBJ2-3; the D is unclear. CDR3: CATSAWARGTTDTQYF. The CDR3 DNA is TGTGCCACCAGTGCCTGGGCCCGCGGAACCACAGATACGCAGTATTTT.